Presented here are 8 T cell receptor beta chains from one specimen sequenced in a study of control samples from healthy donors and cancer patients. Repertoires were generated with immunoSEQ multiplex PCR, while TCRdb's copy carries only in-frame clones and drops some. Of about 92,000 clones in the sample, almost 85% were seen once. The source material was blood. Receptors originate from a woman aged 55 to 70 in good health.

The chain combines TRBV2 with TRBJ1-3, with a possible D match to TRBD1 (6 bases). The V end lost 6 bases, the J end lost 6 bases, and 18 bases lay between the germline ends. CDR1 is SNHLY and CDR2 is FYNNEI in the germline V gene. This CDR3 comprises 15 residues. CDR3 nucleotide sequence: TGTGCCAGCAGCGAACAGGGAGGCGCCCCAAACACCATATATTTT. It specifies CASSEQGGAPNTIYF.

There are a few counts of this clone. This chain joins TRBV10-3 and TRBJ2-5; weak D call: TRBD2 (5 bases). Trimming shortened V by 2 bases and J by 4 bases, and 11 bases separated the two germline ends. The CDR3 runs 14 residues. Germline CDR1 ENHRY, CDR2 SYGVKD. DNA for the CDR3: TGTGCCATCAGTGAGGTGGGAGTTGCAGAGACCCAGTACTTC. Protein product: CAISEVGVAETQYF.

The chain uses TRBV5-6 and TRBJ1-1; a weak D match, TRBD1 (6 bases). This CDR3 contains 13 residues. The germline gives CDR1 SGHDT, CDR2 YYEEEE. V was shortened by 1 base and J by 4 bases, with 8 bases between the two germline ends. The DNA for the CDR3 is TGTGCCAGCAGCTTGCGGGGGGCCACTGAAGCTTTCTTT. It translates to CASSLRGATEAFF. Drawing the rest from reference TRBV5-6 and TRBJ1-1, the complete variable domain is DAGVTQSPTHLIKTRGQQVTLRCSPKSGHDTVSWYQQALGQGPQFIFQYYEEEERQRGNFPDRFSGHQFPNYSSELNVNALLLGDSALYLCASSLRGATEAFFGQGTRLTVV.

V and J are TRBV7-2 and TRBJ2-5, with 14 nucleotides matching TRBD2. The CDR3 runs 18 residues. With 5 bases clipped from V and 6 bases from J, the junction kept 14 bases outside the gene matches. Germline-derived CDR1 and CDR2 are SGHTA and FQGNSA. CDR3 protein: CASSLTSGGAPQLKTQYF. The CDR3, as DNA: TGTGCCAGCAGCCTGACTAGCGGGGGGGCGCCCCAACTAAAGACCCAGTACTTC. The complete variable domain, with remaining parts taken from reference TRBV7-2 and TRBJ2-5, reads GAGVSQSPSNKVTEKGKDVELRCDPISGHTALYWYRQSLGQGLEFLIYFQGNSAPDKSGLPSDRFSAERTGGSVSTLTIQRTQQEDSAVYLCASSLTSGGAPQLKTQYFGPGTRLLVL.

The chain couples TRBV6-5 to TRBJ1-3; weak D call: TRBD1 (6 bases). The CDR3 is 15 residues long. In germline, CDR1 is MNHEY, CDR2 SVGAGI. V lost 6 bases and J lost 2, with 14 bases in between. CDR3 region: CASRSWGAPGNTIYF. The CDR3 DNA reads as TGTGCCAGCAGATCTTGGGGGGCGCCTGGAAACACCATATATTTT.

CDR3 protein: CASSQGREGQDTQYF. DNA of the CDR3: TGTGCCAGCAGCCAAGGGCGGGAGGGCCAAGATACGCAGTATTTT. This chain uses TRBV14 with TRBJ2-3, with 9 bases lining up with TRBD2. The V and J ends lost 1 base and 5 bases, in that order; junction bases with no gene match: 4. The CDR3 loop spans 15 amino acids. Looked up from germline, CDR1 is SGHDN and CDR2 is FVKESK.

J is TRBJ1-2 and V is TRBV11-2, with D hard to call. Germline lookup yields CDR1 SGHAT and CDR2 FQNNGV. Trimming cost V 0 bases and J 6 bases, with 17 bases left between them. This CDR3 is 16 amino acids long. This CDR3 is CASSLESSAGSNGYTF. The CDR3 DNA reads TGTGCCAGCAGCTTAGAATCATCCGCAGGCAGTAATGGCTACACCTTC.

The table lists this clone with a count of one. The rearrangement links TRBV6-6 to TRBJ1-4; 9 bases are a match to TRBD1. The junction had 5 bases not matched to a gene; V was cut back by 5 bases and J by 4 bases. The CDR3 runs to 15 residues. Per the germline V gene, CDR1 is MNHNY and CDR2 is SVGAGI (reference sequence). The CDR3 loop reads CASSKQGAINEKLFF. The DNA for the CDR3 is TGTGCCAGCAGTAAACAGGGGGCGATTAATGAAAAACTGTTTTTT.